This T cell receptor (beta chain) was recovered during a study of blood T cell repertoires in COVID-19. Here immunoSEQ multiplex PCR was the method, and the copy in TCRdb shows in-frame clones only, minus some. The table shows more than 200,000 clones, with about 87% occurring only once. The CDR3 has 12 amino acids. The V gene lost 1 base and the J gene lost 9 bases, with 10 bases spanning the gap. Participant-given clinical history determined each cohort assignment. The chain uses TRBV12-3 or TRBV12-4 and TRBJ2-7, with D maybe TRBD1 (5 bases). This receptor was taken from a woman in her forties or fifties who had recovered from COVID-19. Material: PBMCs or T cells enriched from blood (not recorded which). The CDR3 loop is CASSLEGTGQYF. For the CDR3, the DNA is TGTGCCAGCAGTTTAGAGGGCACAGGGCAGTACTTC.